Below are 18 T cell receptor beta chains sequenced from a single sample in a study of shared clonotypes between healthy human individuals. Clones were sequenced by immunoSEQ multiplex PCR, and TCRdb holds only the in-frame ones, with some missing. The sample contains around 510,000 clones, roughly 95% of which appear only once. The source material was naive CD4+ T cells sorted from blood. Described subset: CD45RA+ positively selected. The receptors derive from a woman aged 25 to 45 in good health.

Points on this clone: The same CDR3 also results from other DNA sequences found in this sample. The V and J genes are TRBV29-1 and TRBJ2-3, with 9 bases identical to TRBD2. The CDR3 covers 13 residues. Unmatched junction bases numbered 1, after V lost 4 bases and J lost 2 bases. Germline V gene lookup returns CDR1 SQVTM and CDR2 ANQGSEA. The CDR3 spells CSVGGRVTDTQYF. The DNA of the CDR3 is TGCAGCGTTGGCGGGAGGGTCACAGATACGCAGTATTTT.

This rearrangement joins TRBV20-1 to TRBJ2-1; no definite D call. The CDR3 has 11 amino acids. V gave up 3 bases and J gave up 4 bases, with 4 bases separating them. Germline CDR1 reads DFQATT; CDR2 reads SNEGSKA (reference sequence). The CDR3 region has the DNA TGCAGTGCTAGCGGATACAATGAGCAGTTCTTC. Translating gives CSASGYNEQFF.

The V gene is TRBV19, the J gene TRBJ1-5, with 10 bases lining up with TRBD1. Looked up from germline, CDR1 is LNHDA and CDR2 is SQIVND (reference sequence). CDR3 length: 16 amino acids. With 4 bases clipped from V and 6 bases from J, the junction kept 9 bases outside the gene matches. The CDR3: CASSKNPGQGLQPQHF. The DNA for the CDR3 is TGTGCCAGTAGTAAAAACCCGGGACAGGGGCTTCAGCCCCAGCATTTT. The full variable domain, with the rest looked up from reference TRBV19 and TRBJ1-5, is DGGITQSPKYLFRKEGQNVTLSCEQNLNHDAMYWYRQDPGQGLRLIYYSQIVNDFQKGDIAEGYSVSREKKESFPLTVTSAQKNPTAFYLCASSKNPGQGLQPQHFGDGTRLSIL.

The chain has TRBV28 and TRBJ2-7; D unclear. Germline CDR1 and CDR2: MDHEN and SYDVKM. The ends were cut back, 8 bases at V and 4 bases at J, with 9 bases in the middle. This CDR3 has 11 residues. CDR3 residues: CASGPPYEQYF. CDR3 DNA: TGTGCCAGCGGCCCTCCGTACGAGCAGTACTTC.

A single count supports this clone. V is TRBV4-1 and J is TRBJ1-1; D may be TRBD1 (6 bases). CDR3 length equals 17 residues. Trimming took off 1 base at V and 6 bases at J, with 21 bases between the two ends. Germline V gene sequence: CDR1 MGHRA, CDR2 YSYEKL. CDR3 loop: CASSQGTAVTKRAEAFF. In nucleotides, the CDR3 is TGCGCCAGCAGCCAAGGGACAGCGGTGACTAAGAGGGCTGAAGCTTTCTTT.

V and J are TRBV19 and TRBJ2-2, with 8 positions matching TRBD1. With 4 bases clipped from V and 4 bases from J, the junction kept 11 bases outside the gene matches. This CDR3 comprises 17 residues. Per the germline V gene, CDR1 is LNHDA and CDR2 is SQIVND (reference sequence). The CDR3 reads CASSTIARGRVTGELFF. The CDR3 DNA sequence: TGTGCCAGTAGTACCATCGCCAGGGGGCGCGTCACCGGGGAGCTGTTTTTT. The full variable domain, completed using reference TRBV19 and TRBJ2-2, is DGGITQSPKYLFRKEGQNVTLSCEQNLNHDAMYWYRQDPGQGLRLIYYSQIVNDFQKGDIAEGYSVSREKKESFPLTVTSAQKNPTAFYLCASSTIARGRVTGELFFGEGSRLTVL.

The chain couples TRBV11-2 to TRBJ2-3, with 8 bases aligning to TRBD2. The CDR3 spans 18 residues. The germline gives CDR1 SGHAT, CDR2 FQNNGV. V was clipped by 3 bases and J by 3 bases; unmatched bases: 14. CDR3 protein: CASSFVRGGWSGTDTQYF. The CDR3 DNA reads as TGTGCCAGCAGCTTCGTCCGGGGGGGATGGTCAGGAACAGATACGCAGTATTTT.

The chain carries TRBV2 and TRBJ2-2, with D possibly matching TRBD2 (6 bases). The V gene lost 4 bases and the J gene lost 5 bases, with 26 bases spanning the gap. The length of the CDR3 is 19 residues. The germline gives CDR1 SNHLY, CDR2 FYNNEI. This CDR3 reads CASSASVDSGPLGTGELFF. In DNA form, the CDR3 reads TGTGCCAGCAGTGCCTCCGTCGATAGCGGACCCCTCGGAACCGGGGAGCTGTTTTTT.

This rearrangement joins TRBV28 to TRBJ2-3, with D hard to call. V lost 10 bases and J 2 bases, leaving 19 bases between the germline ends. CDR1 is MDHEN and CDR2 is SYDVKM in the germline V gene. CDR3 length: 15 residues. CDR3 sequence (DNA): TGTGCCAACTCGCCTAAAGGCGAGGTCACAGATACGCAGTATTTT. Its translation: CANSPKGEVTDTQYF.

This chain links TRBV11-2 with TRBJ2-7; 13 nucleotides line up with TRBD2. V lost 5 bases, J lost 5 bases, and 9 bases stayed unmatched. The CDR3 runs to 16 residues. Germline V gene data show CDR1 as SGHAT and CDR2 as FQNNGV. The CDR3 protein is CASSARGLAGWDEQYF. CDR3 sequence (DNA): TGTGCCAGCAGCGCAAGGGGACTAGCGGGGTGGGACGAGCAGTACTTC.

This clone was seen just once. The genes are TRBV6-4 and TRBJ1-2, with TRBD1 identical over 7 bases. The ends lost 2 bases at V and 8 bases at J; junction bases unmatched: 11. Germline assignment: CDR1 MRHNA and CDR2 SNTAGT. CDR3 length equals 15 residues. Written as DNA, the CDR3 is TGTGCCAGCAGTGACGGGGTAAACAGGGGAACCGGCTACACCTTC. This gives the protein CASSDGVNRGTGYTF.

The sample holds one count of this clone. This sequence joins TRBV19 and TRBJ1-1; 10 bases fit TRBD1. Trimming removed 0 bases from V and 4 bases from J; junction bases left unmatched: 5. This CDR3 spans 16 amino acids. The germline V gene encodes CDR1 LNHDA and CDR2 SQIVND (reference sequence). This chain's CDR3 is CASSIEGQGSSTEAFF. The DNA of the CDR3 is TGTGCCAGTAGTATAGAGGGACAGGGGTCTTCCACTGAAGCTTTCTTT.

The genes are TRBV11-2 and TRBJ2-5, with D unresolved. The end of the DNA fits TRBJ2-7 better, so the J call may be wrong. From germline, CDR1 is SGHAT and CDR2 FQNNGV. CDR3 length: 15 amino acids. In nucleotides, the CDR3 is TGTGCCAGCAGCTTGTGGGCCCGCGGCCCTCTCGAGCAGTACTTC. This codes for CASSLWARGPLEQYF.

This clone appeared a single time. V is TRBV10-3 and J is TRBJ2-7; perhaps TRBD1 as D (6 bases). Germline V gene sequence: CDR1 ENHRY, CDR2 SYGVKD. The CDR3 has 13 residues. The ends were cut back, 2 bases at V and 3 bases at J, with 8 bases in the middle. As DNA, the CDR3 is TGTGCCATCAGTGAGGAGGACAGCTACGAGCAGTACTTC. It is translated as CAISEEDSYEQYF.

The rearrangement joins TRBV19 to TRBJ1-1; maybe TRBD1 (5 bases). Germline V gene lookup returns CDR1 LNHDA and CDR2 SQIVND (reference sequence). The CDR3 extends over 14 amino acids. The ends were cut back, 3 bases at V and 3 bases at J, with 11 bases in the middle. Written as DNA, the CDR3 is TGTGCCAGTAGTATTTGGCAAGGGGACACTGAAGCTTTCTTT. This translates into CASSIWQGDTEAFF.

The V call is TRBV7-6, the J call TRBJ2-7; 11 bases line up with TRBD2. J was trimmed by 0 bases and V by 1 base; bases with no gene match: 2. The CDR3 extends over 16 amino acids. Germline V gives CDR1 SGHVS, CDR2 FNYEAQ. This CDR3 is CASSLGGTSGSYEQYF. CDR3 DNA sequence: TGTGCCAGCAGCTTAGGGGGGACTAGCGGCTCCTACGAGCAGTACTTC.

CDR3 nucleotide sequence: TGTGCCAGCTCCCCCGGGCGGGGAACAGATACGCAGTATTTT. It yields the protein CASSPGRGTDTQYF. The chain couples TRBV6-6 to TRBJ2-3, with TRBD2 as a possible D gene (6 bases). V was clipped by 8 bases and J by 3 bases, with 15 bases between them. The CDR3 loop spans 14 amino acids. The germline CDR1 and CDR2 sequences are MNHNY and SVGAGI (reference sequence).

The rearrangement uses TRBV5-1 and TRBJ2-4; possible D gene TRBD1, 5 bases. V lost 0 bases to trimming and J lost 0 bases, with 10 bases between them. The CDR3 totals 16 residues. CDR1 and CDR2 from the germline V gene are SGHRS and YFSETQ. The CDR3: CASSLGQFLAKNIQYF. The CDR3 nucleotides read TGCGCCAGCAGCTTGGGACAGTTCCTAGCCAAAAACATTCAGTACTTC.